Sequencing of this TCR beta chain was carried out in a study of OX40 agonist ivuxolimab in advanced cancers. For the study at large: Males comprised about 84% of the group, whose mean age was about 62 years (range roughly 20 to 85).

Study observations and caveats: Some of the nonresponding patients also showed low levels of normalized T-cell clonal expansion. Relative to CD4+, CD8+ T cells held more expanded clones on average.

This CDR3 has 18 amino acids. Germline loops: CDR1 MGHRA, CDR2 YSYEKL. The V and J ends lost 0 bases and 3 bases, in that order; junction bases with no gene match: 10. Note on this clone: Its antigen is unknown.

Clones were read by immunoSEQ multiplex PCR, and TCRdb kept only the in-frame ones, dropping some. The sample contains about 50,000 clones, about four fifths of which appear only once. The sequence came from an adult with an advanced solid tumor such as melanoma, head and neck, liver or kidney cancer. The material was CD4+ or CD8+ T cells sorted from blood, obtained in a trial of the OX40 agonist ivuxolimab. The V gene is TRBV4-1, the J gene TRBJ1-5; TRBD1 aligns across 8 bases. CDR3 in amino acids: CASSQDQGADRNNQPQHF. In nucleotides, the CDR3 is TGCGCCAGCAGCCAAGATCAGGGGGCGGATCGAAACAATCAGCCCCAGCATTTT.